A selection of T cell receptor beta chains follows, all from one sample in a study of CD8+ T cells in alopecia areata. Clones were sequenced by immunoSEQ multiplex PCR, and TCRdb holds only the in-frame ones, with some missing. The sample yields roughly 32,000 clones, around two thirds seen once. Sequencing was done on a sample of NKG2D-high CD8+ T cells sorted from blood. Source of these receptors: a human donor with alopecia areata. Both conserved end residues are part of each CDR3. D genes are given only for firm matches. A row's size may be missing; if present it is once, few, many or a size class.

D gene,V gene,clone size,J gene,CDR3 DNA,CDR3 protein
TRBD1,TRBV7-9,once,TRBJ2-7,TGTGCCAGCAGCTCCCGGGACAGGGGGCTTCTCGGGCAGTACTTC,CASSSRDRGLLGQYF
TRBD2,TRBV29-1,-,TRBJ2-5,TGCAGCGTTGAAGACTTTGGGACTAGCGGGGGCCAGTACCAAGAGACCCAGTACTTC,CSVEDFGTSGGQYQETQYF
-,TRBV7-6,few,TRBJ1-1,TGTGCCAGCAGCTTAGGGGTGGACACTGAAGCTTTCTTT,CASSLGVDTEAFF
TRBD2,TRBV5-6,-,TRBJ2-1,TGTGCCAGCAGCCGAATAGCGGGAGCTGAGCAGTTCTTC,CASSRIAGAEQFF
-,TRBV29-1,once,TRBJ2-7,TGCAGCGTTGAAGAATCTGAAGGGGCCGAGCAGTACTTC,CSVEESEGAEQYF
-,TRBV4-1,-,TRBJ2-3,TGCGCCAGCAGCCAAGTATTGGTGGACACAGATACGCAGTATTTT,CASSQVLVDTDTQYF
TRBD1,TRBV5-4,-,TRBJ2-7,TGTGCCAGCAGCCCGGGACAGGTCACCTACGAGCAGTACTTC,CASSPGQVTYEQYF
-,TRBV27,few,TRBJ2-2,TGTGCCAGCAGTTACGGGGTCCACGGGGAGCTGTTTTTT,CASSYGVHGELFF
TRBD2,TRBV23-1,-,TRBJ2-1,TGCGCCAGCAGTCACCCTAGCGGGGGGGACGGCAATGAGCAGTTCTTC,CASSHPSGGDGNEQFF
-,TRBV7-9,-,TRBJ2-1,TGTGCCAGCAGCTTAGTAGCGAATGATGAGCAGTTCTTC,CASSLVANDEQFF
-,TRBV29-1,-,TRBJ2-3,TGCAGCGTTATCTGGTCGGGAAGCGCAGATACGCAGTATTTT,CSVIWSGSADTQYF
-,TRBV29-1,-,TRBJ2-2,TGCAGCGTTGTAGCCGGGAACACCGGGGAGCTGTTTTTT,CSVVAGNTGELFF
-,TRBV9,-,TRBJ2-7,TGTGCCAGCAGCGTAGAACCCGGATTTTACGAGCAGTACTTC,CASSVEPGFYEQYF
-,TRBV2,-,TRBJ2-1,TGTGCCAGCAGCGAAATTACAACCTACAATGAGCAGTTCTTC,CASSEITTYNEQFF
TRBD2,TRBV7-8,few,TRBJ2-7,TGTGCCAGCAGCTTAGGGGAGGGCCTATCCTACGAGCAGTACTTC,CASSLGEGLSYEQYF